These 30 T cell receptor beta chains were sequenced from one sample in a study of blood T cell repertoires in COVID-19. Profiling relied on immunoSEQ multiplex PCR, and the TCRdb table lists in-frame clones only, not all of them. The sample lists fewer than 95,000 clones; approximately 88% were seen once. The sequenced sample was peripheral blood. The receptors originated from a man in his fifties or sixties with acute or convalescent COVID-19.

Regarding this clone: At the DNA level, this CDR3 is encoded by other sequences in the same sample as well. The gene calls are TRBV24-1 and TRBJ1-2, with D uncertain. CDR1 is KGHDR and CDR2 is SFDVKD in the germline V gene. This CDR3 contains 11 residues. V lost 1 base and J lost 8, with 4 bases in between. The CDR3 reads CATSDLSGYTF. DNA for the CDR3: TGTGCCACCAGTGATTTATCAGGCTACACCTTC.

CDR3 sequence (DNA): TGTGCCAGCAGTGATCCGCGACAGGGGGAAACCGGGGAGCTGTTTTTT. It translates to CASSDPRQGETGELFF. The chain couples TRBV25-1 to TRBJ2-2; 9 bases line up with TRBD1. Germline lookup yields CDR1 MGHDK and CDR2 SYGVNS. J was trimmed by 5 bases and V by 3 bases; bases with no gene match: 7. The CDR3 spans 16 residues.

The chain links TRBV29-1 to TRBJ1-2; 7 bases line up with TRBD1. Trimming took 8 bases from V and 5 from J; bases not matched to a gene: 8. The CDR3 contains 12 residues. CDR1 SQVTM and CDR2 ANQGSEA come from the germline V gene. The CDR3 region is CSTSQGRYGYTF. The CDR3 coding sequence is TGCAGCACGTCACAGGGGCGGTATGGCTACACCTTC.

The chain combines TRBV5-1 with TRBJ2-7, with 8 nucleotides matching TRBD1. Germline values: CDR1 SGHRS, CDR2 YFSETQ. V lost 5 bases and J lost 4; bases outside the gene matches: 8. This CDR3 contains 14 residues. CDR3 sequence: CASSRGQALYEQYF. The CDR3 bases are TGCGCCAGCAGTCGGGGACAGGCTTTGTACGAGCAGTACTTC.

This chain connects TRBV19 to TRBJ2-2, with TRBD2 identical over 7 bases. The CDR3 has 14 amino acids. With 5 bases clipped from V and 2 bases from J, the junction kept 2 bases outside the gene matches. From germline, CDR1 is LNHDA and CDR2 SQIVND (reference sequence). The CDR3 loop is CASSGGLNTGELFF. The CDR3 nucleotides read TGTGCCAGTAGTGGGGGACTAAACACCGGGGAGCTGTTTTTT.

The count of this clone is one. DNA of the CDR3: TGTGCCAGTAGTAGAGGCATGTTTGATCAGCCCCAGCATTTT. Protein: CASSRGMFDQPQHF. The J gene is TRBJ1-5, the V gene TRBV19; no reliable D call. The germline V gene encodes CDR1 LNHDA and CDR2 SQIVND (reference sequence). The CDR3 has 14 residues. The V gene lost 4 bases and the J gene lost 5 bases, with 12 bases spanning the gap.

The chain employs TRBV5-1 and TRBJ2-5; 10 bases are shared with TRBD2. This CDR3 region has 16 residues. V shed 4 bases, J shed 5 bases, and the junction held 11 bases outside the gene matches. The germline V gene has CDR1 SGHRS and CDR2 YFSETQ. The CDR3: CASSSGTSGEKETQYF. CDR3 sequence (DNA): TGCGCCAGCAGCAGCGGTACTAGCGGGGAGAAGGAGACCCAGTACTTC.

The V gene is TRBV18, the J gene TRBJ1-6, with TRBD1 matching over 8 bases. This CDR3 contains 14 residues. With 3 bases clipped from V and 5 bases from J, the junction kept 0 bases outside the gene matches. Germline loops: CDR1 KGHSH, CDR2 LQKENI. The CDR3 loop is CASSPTGDNSPLHF. The CDR3 coding sequence is TGTGCCAGCTCACCGACAGGGGATAATTCACCCCTCCACTTT.

This clone was recorded once. The chain links TRBV21-1 to TRBJ1-2; the table gives TRBD1 as D, unverified against the DNA. TRBV21-1 is assigned pseudogene status. The CDR3 runs 16 residues. The CDR3 region is CASSNNPSDSYYGYTF. CDR3 nucleotide sequence: TGTGCCAGCAGCAACAACCCTTCGGACAGCTACTATGGCTACACCTTC.

J is TRBJ1-2 and V is TRBV28; 8 bases are shared with TRBD1. This CDR3 has 14 amino acids. The ends lost 6 bases at V and 6 bases at J; junction bases unmatched: 9. Germline CDR1 is MDHEN and CDR2 is SYDVKM. CDR3 in amino acids: CASSLGQGQDGYTF. For the CDR3, the DNA is TGTGCCAGCAGCTTAGGACAGGGCCAGGATGGCTACACCTTC.

The genes are TRBV29-1 and TRBJ1-1, with 7 bases lining up with TRBD1. V gave up 2 bases and J gave up 2 bases; unmatched junction bases: 5. The CDR3 consists of 14 residues. Looked up from germline, CDR1 is SQVTM and CDR2 is ANQGSEA. CDR3 sequence: CSVERTGVNTEAFF. The CDR3 DNA sequence: TGCAGCGTTGAAAGGACAGGCGTTAACACTGAAGCTTTCTTT.

CDR3 sequence (DNA): TGTGCCAGCAGCAGGGGACTAGCGGGAAATACCGATACGCAGTATTTT. It translates to CASSRGLAGNTDTQYF. This chain uses TRBV7-2 with TRBJ2-3; 13 nucleotides agree with TRBD2. Germline assignment: CDR1 SGHTA and CDR2 FQGNSA. The CDR3 loop spans 16 amino acids. The V segment lost 5 bases and the J segment 6 bases; nucleotides outside the gene matches: 8.

The rearrangement uses TRBV30 and TRBJ1-2, with D maybe TRBD1 (5 bases). Germline CDR1 reads GTSNPN; CDR2 reads SVGIG (reference sequence). The CDR3 is 14 amino acids. Trimming shortened V by 4 bases and J by 4 bases, and 16 bases separated the two germline ends. CDR3 nucleotide sequence: TGTGCCTGGAACTCCTTTGGGGGGAGCTATGGCTACACCTTC. Amino acid sequence: CAWNSFGGSYGYTF.

The V and J genes are TRBV11-3 and TRBJ2-1; D is possibly TRBD2 (5 bases). Germline-derived CDR1 and CDR2 are SGHNT and YENEEA. V dropped 1 base and J dropped 4 bases, with 5 bases sitting between them. The CDR3 loop spans 13 amino acids. The CDR3 nucleotides are TGTGCCAGCAGCTTAGGGACTTACAATGAGCAGTTCTTC. It encodes CASSLGTYNEQFF.

Only one count was recorded for this clone. The V gene is TRBV15, the J gene TRBJ1-1, with D unclear. Trimming cost V 0 bases and J 12 bases, with 11 bases left between them. The CDR3 is 12 residues long. Germline CDR1 reads LNHNV; CDR2 reads YYDKDF (reference sequence). The CDR3 loop is CATSRDSGSPFF. The CDR3 bases are TGTGCCACCAGCAGAGATAGCGGAAGTCCTTTCTTT. The whole variable domain, filled in from reference TRBV15 and TRBJ1-1, reads DAMVIQNPRYQVTQFGKPVTLSCSQTLNHNVMYWYQQKSSQAPKLLFHYYDKDFNNEADTPDNFQSRRPNTSFCFLDIRSPGLGDTAMYLCATSRDSGSPFFGQGTRLTVV.

V gene TRBV5-1 combines with J gene TRBJ2-7; TRBD2 matches at 10 bases. Looked up from germline, CDR1 is SGHRS and CDR2 is YFSETQ. The CDR3 sequence is 14 residues long. V was pared by 8 bases and J by 0 bases, with 5 bases of the junction left unmatched. DNA of the CDR3: TGCGCCAGTTCTGGACTAGCGGACTCCTACGAGCAGTACTTC. It specifies CASSGLADSYEQYF.

The J gene is TRBJ2-5, the V gene TRBV15; 9 bases are a match to TRBD2. From germline, CDR1 is LNHNV and CDR2 YYDKDF (reference sequence). The CDR3 length is 17 residues. The V gene end was trimmed by 1 base and the J gene end by 1 base; junction bases not matched to a gene: 7. The CDR3 protein is CATSRGGAGGAQETQYF. For the CDR3, the DNA is TGTGCCACCAGCAGAGGTGGAGCGGGAGGAGCCCAAGAGACCCAGTACTTC.

This chain connects TRBV29-1 to TRBJ2-3; 9 bases fit TRBD2. CDR1 and CDR2 (germline): SQVTM, ANQGSEA. CDR3 length: 13 residues. V lost 6 bases to trimming and J lost 6 bases; unmatched junction nucleotides: 7. For the CDR3, the DNA is TGCAGCGTCACGCGGGAGGGCCCCGATACGCAGTATTTT. It translates to CSVTREGPDTQYF.

The chain employs TRBV9 and TRBJ2-3; 8 bases line up with TRBD1. Per germline, CDR1 SGDLS and CDR2 YYNGEE. The CDR3 spans 14 residues. The trim removed 5 bases at V and 4 bases at J, leaving 6 bases unmatched. The CDR3, as DNA: TGTGCCAGCAGTGACGACAGGGGCGCAGATACGCAGTATTTT. It encodes CASSDDRGADTQYF.

The chain joins TRBV2 to TRBJ1-2; TRBD1 aligns across 8 bases. The CDR3 consists of 16 residues. The V gene's germline CDR1 is SNHLY and CDR2 FYNNEI. After removal of 4 bases from V and 0 bases from J, the junction contained 7 bases not matched to a gene. CDR3 protein: CASSARTGSANYGYTF. CDR3 DNA sequence: TGTGCCAGCAGTGCCCGGACAGGGTCGGCTAACTATGGCTACACCTTC.

The J gene is TRBJ2-5, the V gene TRBV7-3, with 7 bases lining up with TRBD1. After removal of 2 bases from V and 7 bases from J, the junction contained 7 bases not matched to a gene. The CDR3 is made up of 14 amino acids. The germline CDR1 and CDR2 sequences are SGHTA and FQGTGA. This CDR3 is CASSLLGPGGTQYF. CDR3 DNA sequence: TGTGCCAGCAGCTTATTGGGACCAGGGGGGACCCAGTACTTC.

The chain carries TRBV5-1 and TRBJ1-1; 8 bases line up with TRBD1. CDR3 length equals 16 residues. V dropped 4 bases and J dropped 1; count of bases not matched to a gene: 9. Per germline, CDR1 SGHRS and CDR2 YFSETQ. CDR3 region: CASSLVGGQGNTEAFF. DNA for the CDR3: TGCGCCAGCAGCCTGGTTGGTGGACAGGGGAACACTGAAGCTTTCTTT. Full variable domain (missing parts from reference TRBV5-1 and TRBJ1-1): KAGVTQTPRYLIKTRGQQVTLSCSPISGHRSVSWYQQTPGQGLQFLFEYFSETQRNKGNFPGRFSGRQFSNSRSEMNVSTLELGDSALYLCASSLVGGQGNTEAFFGQGTRLTVV.

The chain joins TRBV24-1 to TRBJ1-5, with D maybe TRBD1 (6 bases). The CDR3 sequence is 14 residues long. V was shortened by 3 bases and J by 7 bases, with 12 bases between the two germline ends. CDR1 KGHDR and CDR2 SFDVKD come from the germline V gene. DNA for the CDR3: TGTGCCACCAGTGATACAGGGCTCGGACAGCCCCAGCATTTT. This encodes CATSDTGLGQPQHF.

This chain connects TRBV19 to TRBJ2-5; TRBD2 agrees at 11 bases. The V and J ends lost 6 bases and 3 bases, in that order; junction bases with no gene match: 3. Germline V gene sequence: CDR1 LNHDA, CDR2 SQIVND (reference sequence). This CDR3 is built from 14 residues. Here the CDR3 DNA reads TGTGCCAGTAGCCAGACTAGCGGGGAAGAGACCCAGTACTTC. It translates to CASSQTSGEETQYF. Together with reference TRBV19 and TRBJ2-5, the CDR3 gives the full variable domain: DGGITQSPKYLFRKEGQNVTLSCEQNLNHDAMYWYRQDPGQGLRLIYYSQIVNDFQKGDIAEGYSVSREKKESFPLTVTSAQKNPTAFYLCASSQTSGEETQYFGPGTRLLVL.

V is TRBV19 and J is TRBJ2-5, with TRBD1 identical over 8 bases. From germline, CDR1 is LNHDA and CDR2 SQIVND (reference sequence). V lost 3 bases, J lost 5 bases, and 5 bases stayed unmatched. There are 14 residues in the CDR3. CDR3 sequence (DNA): TGTGCCAGTAGTATCGGGACAGGTCCTGAGACCCAGTACTTC. It encodes CASSIGTGPETQYF.

This chain links TRBV3-1 (or the pseudogene TRBV3-2) with TRBJ1-3; 7 nucleotides align to TRBD1. CDR1 is LGHDT and CDR2 is YNNKEL in the germline V gene (reference sequence). The J segment lost 3 bases and the V segment lost 0 bases, leaving 2 bases of the junction unmatched. The CDR3 has 15 residues. CDR3 in DNA: TGTGCCAGCAGCCAAGATCACAGGGGTGGAAACACCATATATTTT. Its translation: CASSQDHRGGNTIYF.

This clone was observed a single time. The chain has TRBV6-5 and TRBJ2-3; 10 bases are a match to TRBD2. The J segment lost 6 bases and the V segment lost 4 bases, leaving 7 bases of the junction unmatched. The CDR3 sequence is 15 residues long. In germline, CDR1 is MNHEY, CDR2 SVGAGI. In nucleotides, the CDR3 is TGTGCCAGCAGTTTTAGCGGGAGGCCTGGGGATACGCAGTATTTT. This gives the protein CASSFSGRPGDTQYF.

The rearrangement uses TRBV6-5 and TRBJ2-7; 9 positions match TRBD1. The CDR3 totals 14 residues. V dropped 6 bases and J dropped 2; count of bases not matched to a gene: 5. CDR1 is MNHEY, CDR2 SVGAGI, per germline. The CDR3 coding sequence is TGTGCCAGCAGAGGACAGGGGATAACCTACGAGCAGTACTTC. Protein sequence: CASRGQGITYEQYF.

The J gene is TRBJ2-1, the V gene TRBV30, with 8 bases that match TRBD2. The CDR3 length is 15 residues. The germline V gene encodes CDR1 GTSNPN and CDR2 SVGIG (reference sequence). Losses at the gene ends were 4 bases for V and 2 bases for J; bases not matched to a gene: 7. The CDR3 nucleotides read TGTGCCTGGACCCAAGCGGGAGTTCCCTACAATGAGCAGTTCTTC. It yields the protein CAWTQAGVPYNEQFF.

This sequence joins TRBV6-5 and TRBJ1-6; weak D call: TRBD1 (5 bases). The CDR3 has 14 amino acids. The V gene lost 2 bases and the J gene lost 6 bases, with 8 bases spanning the gap. CDR1 is MNHEY and CDR2 is SVGAGI in the germline V gene. The CDR3, as DNA: TGTGCCAGCAGTTACCAAGACAGTAATTCACCCCTCCACTTT. Protein: CASSYQDSNSPLHF.